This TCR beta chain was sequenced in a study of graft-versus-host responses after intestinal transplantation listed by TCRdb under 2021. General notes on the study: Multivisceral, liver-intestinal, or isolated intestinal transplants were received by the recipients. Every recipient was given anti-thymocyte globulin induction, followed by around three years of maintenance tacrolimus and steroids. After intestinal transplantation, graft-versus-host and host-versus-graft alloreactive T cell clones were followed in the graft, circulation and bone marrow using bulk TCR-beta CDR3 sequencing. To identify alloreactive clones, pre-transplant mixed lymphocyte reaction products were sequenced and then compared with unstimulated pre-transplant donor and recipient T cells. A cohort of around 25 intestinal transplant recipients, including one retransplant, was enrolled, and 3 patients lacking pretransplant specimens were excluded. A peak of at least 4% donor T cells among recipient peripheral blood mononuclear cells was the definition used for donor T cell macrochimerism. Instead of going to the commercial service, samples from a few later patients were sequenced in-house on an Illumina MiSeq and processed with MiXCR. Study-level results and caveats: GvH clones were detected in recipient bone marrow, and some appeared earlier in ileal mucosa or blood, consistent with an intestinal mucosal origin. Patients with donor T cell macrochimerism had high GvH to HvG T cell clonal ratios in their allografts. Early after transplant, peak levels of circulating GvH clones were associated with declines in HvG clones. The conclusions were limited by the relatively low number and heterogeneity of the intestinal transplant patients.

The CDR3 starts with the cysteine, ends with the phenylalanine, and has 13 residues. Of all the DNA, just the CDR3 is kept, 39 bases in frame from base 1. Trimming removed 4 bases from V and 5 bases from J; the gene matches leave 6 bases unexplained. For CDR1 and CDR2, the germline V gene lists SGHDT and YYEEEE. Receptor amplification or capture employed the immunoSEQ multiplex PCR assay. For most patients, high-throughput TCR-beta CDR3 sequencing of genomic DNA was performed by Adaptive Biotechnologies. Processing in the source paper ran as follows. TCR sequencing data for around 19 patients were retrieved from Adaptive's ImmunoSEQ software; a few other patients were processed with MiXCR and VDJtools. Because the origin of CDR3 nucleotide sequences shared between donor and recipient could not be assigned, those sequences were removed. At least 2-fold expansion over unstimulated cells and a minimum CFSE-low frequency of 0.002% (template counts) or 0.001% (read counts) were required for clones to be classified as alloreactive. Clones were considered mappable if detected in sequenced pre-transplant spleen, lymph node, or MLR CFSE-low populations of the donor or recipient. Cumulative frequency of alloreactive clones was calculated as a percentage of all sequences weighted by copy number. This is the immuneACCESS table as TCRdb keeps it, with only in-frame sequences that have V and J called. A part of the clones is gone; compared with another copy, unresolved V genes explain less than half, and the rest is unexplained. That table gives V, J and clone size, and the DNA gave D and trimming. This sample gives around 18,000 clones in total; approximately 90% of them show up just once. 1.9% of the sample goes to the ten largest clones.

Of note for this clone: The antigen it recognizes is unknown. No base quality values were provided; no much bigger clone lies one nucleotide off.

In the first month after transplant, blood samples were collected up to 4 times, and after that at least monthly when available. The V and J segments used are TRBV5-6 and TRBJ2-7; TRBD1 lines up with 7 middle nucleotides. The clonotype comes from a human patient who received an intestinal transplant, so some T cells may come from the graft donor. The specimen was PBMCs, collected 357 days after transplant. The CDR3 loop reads CASSLTGAHEQYF. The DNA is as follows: TGTGCCAGCAGCCTCACAGGGGCCCACGAGCAGTACTTC. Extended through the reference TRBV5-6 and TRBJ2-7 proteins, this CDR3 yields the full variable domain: DAGVTQSPTHLIKTRGQQVTLRCSPKSGHDTVSWYQQALGQGPQFIFQYYEEEERQRGNFPDRFSGHQFPNYSSELNVNALLLGDSALYLCASSLTGAHEQYFGPGTRLTVT.